This T cell receptor beta chain was found in a study of Ad26.COV2.S vaccination and SARS-CoV-2 variants. Whole-study context: Participants got Ad26.COV2.S intramuscularly, once or twice 56 days apart. Study-wide results and caveats: Post-vaccination breadth of spike-specific CD8+ and CD4+ T cell responses was reportedly substantial. Comparability of non-spike TCR breadth was observed across vaccine and placebo recipients.

V was pared by 2 bases and J by 9 bases, with 10 bases of the junction left unmatched. This CDR3 is 15 amino acids long. CDR1 and CDR2 from the germline V gene are MNHEY and SVGEGT. Indicated treatment: around 19 received Ad26.COV2.S at low or high dose, single or two shots; roughly five received placebo; per-sample allocation not given. Sample collection was performed on day 63 after the first vaccine or placebo injection. Expressing Wuhan-strain SARS-CoV-2 spike, an Ad26 vector served as the vaccine. Remarks on this clone: What it binds is not known.

Assay: immunoSEQ multiplex PCR; the TCRdb copy retains only in-frame clones and omits some. The table records about 440,000 clones, around 90% of them present only once. The V and J genes are TRBV6-2 or TRBV6-3 and TRBJ2-1; TRBD2 matches 7 bases. The sample consisted of peripheral blood, taken in a trial of Ad26.COV2.S vaccine versus placebo. The source of this sequence is a person between 18 and 59 years old who received the Ad26.COV2.S COVID-19 vaccine or a placebo. The CDR3 loop is CASSYGGRANVEQFF. DNA of the CDR3: TGTGCCAGCAGTTACGGGGGGAGGGCCAACGTTGAGCAGTTCTTC.